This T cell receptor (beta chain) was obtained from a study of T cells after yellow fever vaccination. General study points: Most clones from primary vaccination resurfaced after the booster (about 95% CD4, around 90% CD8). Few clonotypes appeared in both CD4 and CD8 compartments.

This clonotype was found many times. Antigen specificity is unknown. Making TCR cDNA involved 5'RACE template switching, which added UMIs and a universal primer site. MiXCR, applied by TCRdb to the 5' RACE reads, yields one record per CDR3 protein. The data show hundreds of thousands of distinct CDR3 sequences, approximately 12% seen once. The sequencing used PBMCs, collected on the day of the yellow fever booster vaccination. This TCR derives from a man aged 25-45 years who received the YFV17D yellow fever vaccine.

The chain's CDR3 is CSVQTSGSYEQFF. The CDR3 coding sequence is TGCAGCGTCCAGACTAGCGGGAGCTATGAGCAGTTCTTC. V and J are TRBV29-1 and TRBJ2-1; 12 nucleotides line up with TRBD2. Germline V lookup: CDR1 SQVTM, CDR2 ANQGSEA. The V and J ends lost 6 bases and 8 bases, in that order; junction bases with no gene match: 5. CDR3 length: 13 amino acids.